Presented here are 23 T cell receptor beta chains from one specimen sequenced in a study of blood T cell repertoires in COVID-19. Data came from immunoSEQ multiplex PCR; TCRdb stores just in-frame clones and leaves some out. In the table there are 140,000 to 150,000 clones, 84% of which are singletons. Material: PBMCs or T cells enriched from blood (not recorded which). The origin of the receptors is a woman in her forties or fifties who had been exposed to COVID-19.

The rearrangement joins TRBV27 to TRBJ1-1; 8 bases align to TRBD1. Trimming took 5 bases from V and 1 from J; bases not matched to a gene: 9. CDR1 is MNHEY and CDR2 is SMNVEV in the germline V gene (reference sequence). CDR3 size: 16 residues. The CDR3 reads CASSGRATGGNTEAFF. The CDR3 DNA is TGTGCCAGCAGTGGAAGGGCCACAGGGGGGAACACTGAAGCTTTCTTT.

V usage is TRBV14 and J usage is TRBJ1-1; maybe TRBD1 (6 bases). This CDR3 has 17 amino acids. Trimming pared 4 bases from V and 0 bases from J, leaving 18 bases between. Germline lookup yields CDR1 SGHDN and CDR2 FVKESK. This CDR3 reads CASSRRGGRAMNTEAFF. CDR3 in DNA: TGTGCCAGCAGCCGGCGTGGGGGCCGGGCGATGAACACTGAAGCTTTCTTT.

This chain uses TRBV7-7 with TRBJ2-1; 7 positions match TRBD2. CDR3 length: 15 residues. The germline gives CDR1 SSHAT, CDR2 FNYEAQ (reference sequence). Trimming at V came to 4 bases and at J to 0 bases, leaving 3 bases not matched to a gene. The CDR3 DNA is TGTGCCAGCAGCTCCGGCGGGGGCTCCTACAATGAGCAGTTCTTC. Amino acids: CASSSGGGSYNEQFF.

At least ten counts were recorded for this clone. The J gene is TRBJ1-2, the V gene TRBV15; D may be TRBD1 (5 bases). The V end lost 1 base, the J end lost 3 bases, and 12 bases lay between the germline ends. The CDR3 runs 15 residues. Per germline, CDR1 LNHNV and CDR2 YYDKDF (reference sequence). The CDR3 DNA follows: TGTGCCACCAGCAGAGGGGCAGACAGAGACTATGGCTACACCTTC. It codes for CATSRGADRDYGYTF.

J is TRBJ2-3 and V is TRBV30; a possible D gene is TRBD1 (6 bases). Germline loops: CDR1 GTSNPN, CDR2 SVGIG (reference sequence). Trimming cost V 0 bases and J 1 base, with 11 bases left between them. The CDR3 length is 15 residues. CDR3 DNA: TGTGCCTGGAGTGTACTAACAGGGCGCACAGATACGCAGTATTTT. Translated, it gives CAWSVLTGRTDTQYF.

The J gene is TRBJ2-3, the V gene TRBV5-4; 9 bases are shared with TRBD2. With V trimmed by 4 bases and J by 3 bases, 0 bases remained unmatched. This CDR3 is 13 amino acids long. Germline CDR1 SGHNT, CDR2 YYREEE (reference sequence). For the CDR3, the DNA is TGTGCCAGCAGCCTAGCGGGGACAGATACGCAGTATTTT. Protein: CASSLAGTDTQYF. Complete variable domain (other parts from reference TRBV5-4 and TRBJ2-3): ETGVTQSPTHLIKTRGQQVTLRCSSQSGHNTVSWYQQALGQGPQFIFQYYREEENGRGNFPPRFSGLQFPNYSSELNVNALELDDSALYLCASSLAGTDTQYFGPGTRLTVL.

V and J are TRBV6-5 and TRBJ2-7, with a possible D match to TRBD2 (5 bases). The germline V gene encodes CDR1 MNHEY and CDR2 SVGAGI. The CDR3 has 11 amino acids. The V gene lost 6 bases and the J gene lost 6 bases, with 9 bases spanning the gap. This CDR3 is CASSGLREQYF. The CDR3 coding sequence is TGTGCCAGCAGCGGACTTCGCGAGCAGTACTTC.

The genes are TRBV4-1 and TRBJ1-6, with 8 bases identical to TRBD1. Germline CDR1 is MGHRA and CDR2 is YSYEKL. CDR3 length: 16 amino acids. J was trimmed by 2 bases and V by 4 bases; bases with no gene match: 4. Here the CDR3 DNA reads TGCGCCAGCAGCCTCGGACAGGGACCCTATAATTCACCCCTCCACTTT. Translated: CASSLGQGPYNSPLHF.

The rearrangement joins TRBV9 to TRBJ2-3; 8 positions match TRBD2. The CDR3 covers 13 residues. The V segment lost 0 bases and the J segment 11 bases; nucleotides outside the gene matches: 5. Germline CDR1 is SGDLS and CDR2 is YYNGEE. The CDR3, as DNA: TGTGCCAGCAGCGTAGAGCCAGCGGGGGAGCAGTATTTT. Protein: CASSVEPAGEQYF.

V gene TRBV9 combines with J gene TRBJ1-4, with D tentatively TRBD1 (5 bases). Germline CDR1 is SGDLS and CDR2 is YYNGEE. The length of the CDR3 is 17 residues. Trimming left V 5 bases short and J 3 bases short, with 20 bases between. The CDR3 protein is CASSGGEGSVANEKLFF. DNA for the CDR3: TGTGCCAGCAGTGGAGGGGAAGGGTCGGTGGCTAATGAAAAACTGTTTTTT.

This clone showed up just a few times. The chain uses TRBV6-2 or TRBV6-3 and TRBJ2-7, with D possibly TRBD1 on 7 matching bases. With 4 bases removed from V and 2 bases from J, the gap between germline ends came to 12 bases. Germline assignment: CDR1 MNHEY and CDR2 SVGEGT. The CDR3 contains 14 residues. CDR3 protein: CASSLEGAAYEQYF. CDR3 nucleotide sequence: TGTGCCAGCAGTTTGGAGGGGGCGGCCTACGAGCAGTACTTC.

The V call is TRBV11-1, the J call TRBJ2-5; unclear D gene. This CDR3 contains 13 residues. The germline V gene has CDR1 SGHAT and CDR2 FQDESV (reference sequence). V dropped 1 base and J dropped 2 bases, with 5 bases sitting between them. CDR3 loop: CASSLGLQETQYF. The CDR3 DNA is TGTGCCAGCAGCTTAGGGCTGCAAGAGACCCAGTACTTC.

The chain uses TRBV25-1 and TRBJ1-2; 7 bases map to TRBD1. This CDR3 is built from 14 residues. V was pared by 4 bases and J by 8 bases, with 10 bases of the junction left unmatched. CDR1 is MGHDK, CDR2 SYGVNS, per germline. The DNA for the CDR3 is TGTGCCAGCAGTGGCTTAGGACAGGCTAGGGGCTACACCTTC. Protein product: CASSGLGQARGYTF.

The V and J genes are TRBV6-5 and TRBJ1-1, with TRBD1 identical over 7 bases. This CDR3 comprises 15 residues. V shed 6 bases and J 0 bases; nucleotides not matched to a gene: 7. Germline CDR1 is MNHEY and CDR2 is SVGAGI. CDR3 sequence reads: CASSATGRMNTEAFF. The DNA for the CDR3 is TGTGCCAGCAGCGCGACAGGGCGGATGAACACTGAAGCTTTCTTT.

The chain carries TRBV25-1 and TRBJ2-6; 7 bases fit TRBD1. V shed 2 bases, J shed 2 bases, and the junction held 9 bases outside the gene matches. The germline V gene has CDR1 MGHDK and CDR2 SYGVNS. There are 18 residues in the CDR3. CDR3 coding DNA: TGTGCCAGCAGTGAAGGAGGCAGGGGGAGACCTGGGGCCAACGTCCTGACTTTC. Translating it yields CASSEGGRGRPGANVLTF.

V usage is TRBV19 and J usage is TRBJ2-7, with a tentative D call TRBD1 (6 bases). This CDR3 has 14 residues. Trimming stripped 1 base from V and 3 bases from J, with 10 bases between. Germline CDR1 reads LNHDA; CDR2 reads SQIVND (reference sequence). The CDR3 sequence: CASSIVGDIYEQYF. The CDR3 nucleotides read TGTGCCAGTAGTATAGTGGGGGACATCTACGAGCAGTACTTC.

The chain combines TRBV19 with TRBJ1-6; TRBD1 matches 8 bases. CDR3 size: 16 residues. Germline CDR1 is LNHDA and CDR2 is SQIVND (reference sequence). The V segment lost 3 bases and the J segment 4 bases; nucleotides outside the gene matches: 5. CDR3 region: CASSIEHRGYNSPLHF. CDR3 DNA sequence: TGTGCCAGTAGTATCGAACACAGGGGGTATAATTCACCCCTCCACTTT.

The J gene is TRBJ1-4, the V gene TRBV10-2; 8 bases agree with TRBD1. CDR1 WSHSY and CDR2 SAAADI come from the germline V gene. This CDR3 contains 14 residues. The V gene end was trimmed by 6 bases and the J gene end by 8 bases; junction bases not matched to a gene: 8. CDR3 sequence reads: CASRPRGQREKLFF. The CDR3 DNA is TGCGCCAGCAGACCCAGGGGGCAGAGGGAAAAACTGTTTTTT.

The chain uses TRBV3-1 (or the pseudogene TRBV3-2) and TRBJ2-7, with 7 bases lining up with TRBD2. Per germline, CDR1 LGHDT and CDR2 YNNKEL (reference sequence). V lost 4 bases and J lost 2; bases outside the gene matches: 8. This CDR3 contains 15 residues. Here the CDR3 DNA reads TGTGCCAGCAGCCGGACGGGCGGGAGCGCCTACGAGCAGTACTTC. Translating gives CASSRTGGSAYEQYF.

The rearrangement joins TRBV9 to TRBJ1-1; 12 positions agree with TRBD1. V gave up 5 bases and J gave up 7 bases; unmatched junction bases: 9. Germline loops: CDR1 SGDLS, CDR2 YYNGEE. The CDR3 sequence is 15 residues long. The CDR3 DNA is TGTGCCAGCAGTTTTCTGGGACAGGGGGCCCGTGAAGCTTTCTTT. It yields the protein CASSFLGQGAREAFF.

The rearrangement uses TRBV10-3 and TRBJ2-2; possible D gene TRBD2, 6 bases. Per the germline V gene, CDR1 is ENHRY and CDR2 is SYGVKD. CDR3 length: 16 amino acids. The V end lost 2 bases, the J end lost 0 bases, and 10 bases lay between the germline ends. The CDR3 DNA reads as TGTGCCATCAGTGAGGGAGGGTTAGCGAACACCGGGGAGCTGTTTTTT. Translation: CAISEGGLANTGELFF.

The chain joins TRBV5-1 to TRBJ1-6; 8 nucleotides align to TRBD1. Per the germline V gene, CDR1 is SGHRS and CDR2 is YFSETQ. This CDR3 is built from 15 residues. The V and J ends lost 2 bases and 6 bases, in that order; junction bases with no gene match: 4. This chain's CDR3 is CASSLVTGANSPLHF. Written as DNA, the CDR3 is TGCGCCAGCAGCTTAGTGACAGGGGCTAATTCACCCCTCCACTTT. Supplemented by reference TRBV5-1 and TRBJ1-6, the full variable domain reads KAGVTQTPRYLIKTRGQQVTLSCSPISGHRSVSWYQQTPGQGLQFLFEYFSETQRNKGNFPGRFSGRQFSNSRSEMNVSTLELGDSALYLCASSLVTGANSPLHFGNGTRLTVT.

This rearrangement joins TRBV14 to TRBJ2-2; D not certain. The germline CDR1 and CDR2 sequences are SGHDN and FVKESK. Trimming removed 5 bases from V and 2 bases from J, with 21 bases in between. This CDR3 spans 18 amino acids. The CDR3 coding sequence is TGTGCCAGCAGCACAATAGGAAGCCTTAGAGGAAACACCGGGGAGCTGTTTTTT. It is translated as CASSTIGSLRGNTGELFF.